This paragraph covers one T cell receptor (beta chain) sequence. Its cognate antigen is unknown. TCRdb used MiXCR to reprocess the reads, holding one entry per CDR3 protein. The table lists approximately 250,000 distinct CDR3 sequences, 9.1% of them singletons, with approximately 16% in the top ten. The CDR3 length is 14 residues. CDR1 and CDR2 from the germline V gene are SEHNR and FQNEAQ (reference sequence). The V and J ends lost 1 base and 4 bases, in that order; junction bases with no gene match: 1. The data were obtained in a study of T cell repertoires in cytomegalovirus infection. The study, taken as a whole, reports: The ex vivo response showed dominance by HLA-C-restricted CMV-specific TCR beta clonotypes.

This chain links TRBV7-9 with TRBJ1-5; 7 positions agree with TRBD1. The TCR originated in a human donor in good health (CMV status not recorded). Some clones in this sample may be carry-over from other donors' samples. Sequencing was carried out using PBMCs. The chain's CDR3 is CASSLEGQNQPQHF. The CDR3 DNA follows: TGTGCCAGCAGCTTAGAGGGACAGAATCAGCCCCAGCATTTT.